These T cell receptor beta chains were read from a single sample in a study of shared clonotypes between healthy human individuals. TCRdb keeps only in-frame clones here, not all; method: immunoSEQ multiplex PCR. The sample shows around 2,000,000 clones, approximately 95% of them seen only once. Sequencing input: naive CD8+ T cells sorted from blood. These receptors all stem from a man younger than 35 in good health. Both conserved end residues are part of each CDR3. D genes are given only for firm matches. The size entry is marked missing in some rows and otherwise reads once, few, many or a size class.

d_call	clone_size	v_call	j_call	cdr3_nt	cdr3_aa
-	-	TRBV10-1	TRBJ2-2	TGCGCCAGCAGTCCGGCTTTGCTTACCGGGGAGCTGTTTTTT	CASSPALLTGELFF
-	-	TRBV7-8	TRBJ2-7	TGTGCCAGCAGCTTAGCCCTCTTGGGGACCTTGATAGAAGAGCAGTACTTC	CASSLALLGTLIEEQYF
-	-	TRBV4-3	TRBJ2-7	TGCGCCAGCAGCTTCGCTTGGGATACTACCAGCTCCTACGAGCAGTACTTC	CASSFAWDTTSSYEQYF
TRBD2	once	TRBV4-1	TRBJ2-1	TGCGCCAGCAGCGGCATCCTAGCGGGGGGCCCCTATGAGCAGTTCTTC	CASSGILAGGPYEQFF
TRBD2	-	TRBV11-3	TRBJ2-1	TGTGCCAGCAGCTTAACGAGGACTAGCGGGGGATACAATGAGCAGTTCTTC	CASSLTRTSGGYNEQFF
-	-	TRBV11-2	TRBJ2-7	TGTGCCAGCAGCTTAGAGAATCTGGGGGTGAAGGACGAGCAGTACTTC	CASSLENLGVKDEQYF
TRBD2	once	TRBV5-1	TRBJ2-7	TGCGCCAGCAGCTTGTCGGGAGGTTACGAGCAGTACTTC	CASSLSGGYEQYF
-	-	TRBV29-1	TRBJ1-4	TGCAGCGTTTGGGCAACTAATGAAAAACTGTTTTTT	CSVWATNEKLFF
-	-	TRBV5-6	TRBJ2-2	TGTGCCAGCAGCTCGGACGGAACCGGGGAGCTGTTTTTT	CASSSDGTGELFF
-	-	TRBV6-5	TRBJ1-6	TGTGCCAGCAGTTACATAACAGGGATCCAACCCCTCCACTTT	CASSYITGIQPLHF
-	-	TRBV10-3	TRBJ2-3	TGTGCCATCAGTGAGCCCCTGCCCTATACGCAGTATTTT	CAISEPLPYTQYF
-	-	TRBV15	TRBJ1-2	TGTGCCACCAGCGGTGGCGGGGGGACCTACGGACTGTATGGCTACACCTTC	CATSGGGGTYGLYGYTF
TRBD2	-	TRBV11-2	TRBJ2-5	TGTGCCAGCAGCCTGGGCTGGGGCGGGAGGGCGGTGGACGAGACCCAGTACTTC	CASSLGWGGRAVDETQYF
TRBD1	-	TRBV5-4	TRBJ2-3	TGTGCCAGCAGCTTTCCGACAGGGGCGAAATTAACAGATACGCAGTATTTT	CASSFPTGAKLTDTQYF
-	-	TRBV7-8	TRBJ2-5	TGTGCCAGCAGCCCTGGGAGCGAGACCCAGTACTTC	CASSPGSETQYF
TRBD1	-	TRBV19	TRBJ1-1	TGTGCCAGCGAACAGGGGGCTAGGACTGAAGCTTTCTTT	CASEQGARTEAFF
-	-	TRBV12-2	TRBJ1-4	TGTGCAAGTCGCTTCGGGGTCAAGGAAAAACTGTTTTTT	CASRFGVKEKLFF
TRBD2	-	TRBV7-9	TRBJ2-7	TGTGCCAGCAGCCCCCCGGGAGCGGGAGGGCCAACCGAGCAGTACTTC	CASSPPGAGGPTEQYF
-	-	TRBV13	TRBJ1-3	TGTGCCAGCAGCCCCACCCTGGGGGGAGTGAGGGGAAACACCATATATTTT	CASSPTLGGVRGNTIYF
-	-	TRBV27	TRBJ2-7	TGTGCCAGCAGAGAAGCAGGGACCTACGAGCAGTACTTC	CASREAGTYEQYF
TRBD1	few	TRBV28	TRBJ2-7	TGTGCCAGCACCCACCCGACAGGGCCCACCTACGAGCAGTACTTC	CASTHPTGPTYEQYF
-	-	TRBV5-8	TRBJ2-2	TGTGCCAGCAGCTTGGGATACAGGGACAACACCGGGGAGCTGTTTTTT	CASSLGYRDNTGELFF
-	-	TRBV9	TRBJ2-7	TGTGCCAGCAGCGTAGCTTCCCGGGGGCTTCTGGAGGAGCAGTACTTC	CASSVASRGLLEEQYF
-	-	TRBV27	TRBJ2-1	TGTGCCAGCAGTTTAGATGGGCGCAATGAGCAGTTCTTC	CASSLDGRNEQFF
-	-	TRBV4-1	TRBJ2-7	TGCGCCAGCAGCCAAGAAGTGACAGGGAGGAACGAGCAGTACTTC	CASSQEVTGRNEQYF
-	few	TRBV2	TRBJ2-5	TGTGCCAGCAGTGCCCAAAGTGGAACGGGTCAAGAGACCCAGTACTTC	CASSAQSGTGQETQYF
TRBD1	-	TRBV11-2	TRBJ1-1	TGTGCCAGCAGCTTAGATCCGGGACAGGGGAAAGCTTTCTTT	CASSLDPGQGKAFF
-	-	TRBV9	TRBJ1-1	TGTGCCAGCAGCCCACCCCGGACGACAGAGTTGGCTTTCTTT	CASSPPRTTELAFF
TRBD2	-	TRBV9	TRBJ2-5	TGTGCCAGCAGCTACTCCTTAGCGGGGGGGGAGACCCAGTACTTC	CASSYSLAGGETQYF
-	-	TRBV5-1	TRBJ2-7	TGCGCCAGCAGCTCAGGAAGGGAGCAGTACTTC	CASSSGREQYF
TRBD1	-	TRBV6-5	TRBJ1-4	TGTGCCAGCAGTACAGGGGTCCTTAATGAAAAACTGTTTTTT	CASSTGVLNEKLFF
-	-	TRBV2	TRBJ2-5	TGTGCCAGCACTCCTCGCCCGGGGGCTCTCCAAGAGACCCAGTACTTC	CASTPRPGALQETQYF
-	-	TRBV28	TRBJ2-7	TGTGCCAGCACCCATATTGGGGGACCCTACGAGCAGTACTTC	CASTHIGGPYEQYF
TRBD1	once	TRBV7-9	TRBJ2-7	TGTGCCAGCAGCGGCACGGGACAGGGATTGTACGAGCAGTACTTC	CASSGTGQGLYEQYF
-	-	TRBV2	TRBJ1-1	TGTGCCAGCAGTGAATACGGATCTTCTGAAGCTTTCTTT	CASSEYGSSEAFF
-	-	TRBV7-8	TRBJ2-5	TGTGCCAGCAGCTTGACTAGAGAGACCCAGTACTTC	CASSLTRETQYF
TRBD1	-	TRBV27	TRBJ2-2	TGTGCCAGCCGGGACAGGGCTGACGGGGAGCTGTTTTTT	CASRDRADGELFF
-	once	TRBV5-1	TRBJ2-7	TGCGCCAGCAGCTTGGCTCCGGGATACGAGCAGTACTTC	CASSLAPGYEQYF
TRBD1	-	TRBV15	TRBJ1-2	TGTGCCACCAGCAGAGATTACGCCGGGACAGGGGGGACCTTC	CATSRDYAGTGGTF
-	once	TRBV10-1	TRBJ2-7	TGCGCCAGCAGTGAGTCACGGTCAGTCTCCTACGAGCAGTACTTC	CASSESRSVSYEQYF
-	once	TRBV5-1	TRBJ2-7	TGCGCCAGCAGCTTCCGATTTGGTTACGAGCAGTACTTC	CASSFRFGYEQYF
TRBD1	-	TRBV7-9	TRBJ2-5	TGTGCCAGCAGGGATACACAGGGGCCACAGTGGGAGACCCAGTACTTC	CASRDTQGPQWETQYF
-	-	TRBV11-3	TRBJ2-3	TGTGCCAGCAGCTTAAGTAAAGCGGAGGCCACAGATACGCAGTATTTT	CASSLSKAEATDTQYF
TRBD1	-	TRBV29-1	TRBJ2-7	TGCAGCACTGGAGACAGGGCGTACGAGCAGTACTTC	CSTGDRAYEQYF
-	-	TRBV6-1	TRBJ1-3	TGTGCCAGCAGTGAAGAATTTTGGGGCTCTGGAAACACCATATATTTT	CASSEEFWGSGNTIYF
-	-	TRBV19	TRBJ1-5	TGTGCCAGTAGTATGGTCAGGGAGGTACATCAGCCCCAGCATTTT	CASSMVREVHQPQHF
-	-	TRBV19	TRBJ2-1	TGTGCCAGTAGTATAGCGGTAGGGTCTGAGCAGTTCTTC	CASSIAVGSEQFF
TRBD1	-	TRBV27	TRBJ2-7	TGTGCCAGCAGACCGTTTCGACAGGGGGCCCACGAGCAGTACTTC	CASRPFRQGAHEQYF
-	-	TRBV6-5	TRBJ1-2	TGTGCCAGCAGTTACAATGCAGGCAATGGCTACACCTTC	CASSYNAGNGYTF
-	-	TRBV2	TRBJ1-1	TGTGCCAGCAATATAGCAGGGGCCACTGAAGCTTTCTTT	CASNIAGATEAFF
-	-	TRBV6-5	TRBJ2-2	TGTGCCAGCAGTCAAATTATGACCGGGGAGCTGTTTTTT	CASSQIMTGELFF